This TCR beta chain was captured by sequencing in a study of naive and memory T cell subsets. Study-wide results and limits: In naive cells, over 95% of TCR sequences were seen only once. In CD4 and CD8 cells, diversity dropped from naive through EMRA. A few larger clonotypes appeared in naive repertoires, especially CD8, possibly memory cells re-expressing CD45RA.

This clonotype has more than one count but fewer than ten. Its antigen is not known. Trimming shortened V by 2 bases and J by 4 bases, and 14 bases separated the two germline ends. CDR1 GTSNPN and CDR2 SVGIG come from the germline V gene (reference sequence). This CDR3 has 14 amino acids. The beta constant-region primer was an equimolar mix of two oligonucleotides covering TRBC1 and TRBC2. Nested alpha and beta constant-region primers with the SP2 primer drove four PCR rounds on ligated cDNA. Ligation attached a single-stranded oligonucleotide with a 12-nucleotide UMI and the SP2 primer to the cDNA 3' end. Via MiXCR, TCRdb re-called the UMI-ligation and nested PCR reads, giving one row per CDR3 protein. This table holds about 150,000 distinct CDR3 sequences, 22% found once.

The clonotype comes from a human donor in good health. Specimen: naive CD4+ T cells from blood. J is TRBJ2-5 and V is TRBV30; D call uncertain. CDR3 bases: TGTGCCTGGAGTCGGTTGGCCGGGCTAGAGACCCAGTACTTC. This gives the protein CAWSRLAGLETQYF.